This T cell receptor (beta chain) is from a study of T cell responses to AZD1222 COVID-19 vaccine. V dropped 0 bases and J dropped 1 base, with 9 bases sitting between them. The CDR3 contains 15 residues. The germline CDR1 and CDR2 sequences are MNHNY and SVGAGI (reference sequence). This clone was observed once. Here immunoSEQ multiplex PCR was the method, and the copy in TCRdb shows in-frame clones only, minus some. The repertoire consists of about 120,000 clones, with about 90% occurring once and the leading ten covering 11% to 15%. The chain carries TRBV6-6 and TRBJ1-1; the D gene is possibly TRBD1 (5 bases). The source is an adult in good health. The specimen was peripheral blood, collected on day 0 of AZD1222 vaccination. As DNA, the CDR3 is TGTGCCAGCAGTTACTCGAATACAGGGAACACTGAAGCTTTCTTT. Amino acids: CASSYSNTGNTEAFF.